Below are 4 T cell receptor beta chains sequenced from a single sample in a study of identical twins. Using its own MiXCR run on the 5' RACE reads, TCRdb lists one record per CDR3 protein. The repertoire holds hundreds of thousands of distinct CDR3 sequences, roughly 7% seen once, with 3% to 4.5% in the top ten. The same data also contributed to another study, on yellow fever vaccine responses in identical twins.

Sample: memory (CD45RO+) T cells sorted from blood. These receptors originate from a woman aged 18-29 years in good health.

This clonotype appeared a few times. The chain uses TRBV10-3 and TRBJ2-3, with D possibly being TRBD1 or TRBD2 (5 bases each). V lost 10 bases to trimming and J lost 4 bases, with 15 bases between them. Germline V lookup: CDR1 ENHRY, CDR2 SYGVKD. This CDR3 has 13 residues. CDR3 nucleotides: TGTGCCACCAGAGGGGTTGTATCAGATACGCAGTATTTT. Translation: CATRGVVSDTQYF.

In this sample, this clonotype turned up a few times. The chain links TRBV3-1 to TRBJ2-1, with a weak D call TRBD2 (5 bases). The CDR3 contains 18 residues. Germline CDR1 and CDR2: LGHDT and YNNKEL (reference sequence). V was clipped by 0 bases and J by 7 bases, with 22 bases between them. In DNA form, the CDR3 reads TGTGCCAGCAGCCAAGATATCGCGAGGGCTAGCCCATGGAATGAGCAGTTCTTC. Residues: CASSQDIARASPWNEQFF.

This clonotype occurred a few times. This sequence joins TRBV7-2 and TRBJ2-1; possibly TRBD1 for D (6 bases). CDR3 size: 15 residues. Deletions cut 3 bases from V and 9 bases from J, with 18 bases between. CDR1 is SGHTA, CDR2 FQGNSA, per germline. The chain's CDR3 is CASSFPRGRQGEQFF. For the CDR3, the DNA is TGTGCCAGCAGCTTTCCCAGGGGACGGCAGGGTGAGCAGTTCTTC.

This clonotype has at least ten counts. The rearrangement uses TRBV5-1 and TRBJ1-4; 7 bases line up with TRBD1. The length of the CDR3 is 15 residues. With 4 bases clipped from V and 1 base from J, the junction kept 4 bases outside the gene matches. Germline lookup yields CDR1 SGHRS and CDR2 YFSETQ. The CDR3 loop reads CASSLTGLTNEKLFF. In DNA form, the CDR3 reads TGCGCCAGCAGCCTGACAGGGTTAACTAATGAAAAACTGTTTTTT.